The 17 T cell receptor beta chains reported below all come from one sample, sequenced in a study of molecular identifiers for immune sequencing clone quantification. TCRdb redid the calling of the PCR reads with MiXCR, one entry per CDR3 protein. The repertoire holds more than 450,000 distinct CDR3 sequences, less than 30% seen once, with 0.7% to 0.9% in the top ten. The sequenced sample consisted of naive CD8+ T cells from blood, with Jurkat cell RNA spiked in. Subset described: FACS-sorted CD8+CD4-CCR7+CD45RA+ naive T cells. Every receptor here comes from a human donor in good health. Some libraries in this study had Jurkat cell RNA spiked in.

In its sample, this clonotype was seen a few times. This chain uses TRBV5-1 with TRBJ2-7; 7 bases fit TRBD2. Looked up from germline, CDR1 is SGHRS and CDR2 is YFSETQ. V dropped 2 bases and J dropped 6; count of bases not matched to a gene: 5. CDR3 size: 13 residues. The CDR3 loop reads CASSLWGEGEQYF. CDR3 sequence (DNA): TGCGCCAGCAGCTTATGGGGGGAGGGCGAGCAGTACTTC.

V and J are TRBV4-2 and TRBJ1-5, with unresolved D. The length of the CDR3 is 16 residues. V dropped 0 bases and J dropped 0 bases, with 9 bases sitting between them. The V gene's germline CDR1 is LGHNA and CDR2 YNFKEQ. The CDR3: CASSQEGLYSNQPQHF. The CDR3 coding sequence is TGTGCCAGCAGCCAAGAAGGACTCTATAGCAATCAGCCCCAGCATTTT.

This clonotype has just a few counts. The V call is TRBV2, the J call TRBJ1-3; TRBD1 is a possible D gene (5 bases). V was clipped by 5 bases and J by 0 bases, with 11 bases between them. Germline lookup yields CDR1 SNHLY and CDR2 FYNNEI. The CDR3 covers 15 residues. In DNA form, the CDR3 reads TGTGCCAGCAGTTGGGGGATTAACTCTGGAAACACCATATATTTT. Residues: CASSWGINSGNTIYF.

The V and J genes are TRBV7-9 and TRBJ1-1; D might be TRBD1 (5 bases). The CDR3 extends over 14 amino acids. Germline CDR1 and CDR2: SEHNR and FQNEAQ (reference sequence). The V and J ends lost 1 base and 4 bases respectively, with 10 bases between them. For the CDR3, the DNA is TGTGCCAGCAGCTTAGGGGACGGAGGCACTGAAGCTTTCTTT. Protein product: CASSLGDGGTEAFF. Supplemented by reference TRBV7-9 and TRBJ1-1, the full variable domain reads DTGVSQNPRHKITKRGQNVTFRCDPISEHNRLYWYRQTLGQGPEFLTYFQNEAQLEKSRLLSDRFSAERPKGSFSTLEIQRTEQGDSAMYLCASSLGDGGTEAFFGQGTRLTVV.

As to this clonotype: Because the CDR3 is missing its conserved closing phenylalanine or tryptophan, this is likely a read error. This chain links TRBV7-9 with TRBJ1-1; D gene uncertain. The V end was cut by 4 bases, the J end by 4 bases, with 10 bases between. This CDR3 spans 13 amino acids. Germline-derived CDR1 and CDR2 are SEHNR and FQNEAQ (reference sequence). The CDR3 sequence is CASSSPFSTEAFC. The CDR3 coding sequence is TGTGCCAGCAGCTCTCCCTTTAGCACTGAAGCTTTCTGT.

The chain couples TRBV5-1 to TRBJ2-7, with 8 positions matching TRBD1. The germline V gene has CDR1 SGHRS and CDR2 YFSETQ. J was trimmed by 2 bases and V by 6 bases; bases with no gene match: 10. The CDR3 sequence is 15 residues long. The CDR3 spells CASTTRTGITYEQYF. The CDR3 DNA reads as TGCGCCAGCACCACTAGGACAGGGATAACCTACGAGCAGTACTTC.

The table lists this clonotype with a few counts. The V gene is TRBV2, the J gene TRBJ1-5; no clear D. This CDR3 has 13 amino acids. V shed 5 bases and J shed 4 bases, with 9 bases lying between them. From germline, CDR1 is SNHLY and CDR2 FYNNEI. CDR3 DNA sequence: TGTGCCAGCAGTAGTTACAAAAATCAGCCCCAGCATTTT. This encodes CASSSYKNQPQHF.

The gene calls are TRBV27 and TRBJ1-1; D may be TRBD1 (6 bases). CDR1 is MNHEY and CDR2 is SMNVEV in the germline V gene (reference sequence). Trimming pared 7 bases from V and 6 bases from J, leaving 15 bases between. The CDR3 has 13 residues. The CDR3 bases are TGTGCCAGCATTGCAGGGGCGTCGGCTGAAGCTTTCTTT. It translates to CASIAGASAEAFF.

The genes are TRBV6-5 and TRBJ2-3; D perhaps matches TRBD2 (6 bases). The CDR3 is 15 amino acids. The germline gives CDR1 MNHEY, CDR2 SVGAGI. The germline V and J ends were trimmed by 5 bases and 0 bases, with 12 bases remaining between them. CDR3 amino acids: CASSTLGGSTDTQYF. The CDR3 DNA reads TGTGCCAGCAGTACCCTCGGGGGTAGCACAGATACGCAGTATTTT.

This clonotype was counted only a few times. The chain combines TRBV7-9 with TRBJ1-2; 7 bases align to TRBD1. Looked up from germline, CDR1 is SEHNR and CDR2 is FQNEAQ (reference sequence). V lost 1 base to trimming and J lost 8 bases; unmatched junction nucleotides: 7. The CDR3 totals 14 residues. The CDR3 coding sequence is TGTGCCAGCAGCTTAGTTGGACAGGCTCACGGCTACACCTTC. It codes for CASSLVGQAHGYTF. Full variable domain (rest looked up from reference TRBV7-9 and TRBJ1-2): DTGVSQNPRHKITKRGQNVTFRCDPISEHNRLYWYRQTLGQGPEFLTYFQNEAQLEKSRLLSDRFSAERPKGSFSTLEIQRTEQGDSAMYLCASSLVGQAHGYTFGSGTRLTVV.

The table lists this clonotype with many counts. The gene calls are TRBV4-1 and TRBJ1-1, with 7 nucleotides matching TRBD1. Looked up from germline, CDR1 is MGHRA and CDR2 is YSYEKL. The CDR3 totals 16 residues. V dropped 2 bases and J dropped 1; count of bases not matched to a gene: 7. The CDR3 nucleotides read TGCGCCAGCAGCCAATCTGGACAGGCCTCGAACACTGAAGCTTTCTTT. Its translation is CASSQSGQASNTEAFF.

This clonotype was observed a few times. The chain has TRBV7-3 and TRBJ2-3; TRBD1 aligns across 9 bases. Germline CDR1 reads SGHTA; CDR2 reads FQGTGA. This CDR3 is 16 amino acids long. The ends lost 5 bases at V and 4 bases at J; junction bases unmatched: 10. CDR3 sequence reads: CASSATGDRDPDTQYF. The CDR3 nucleotides are TGTGCCAGCAGCGCCACGGGGGACAGGGACCCAGATACGCAGTATTTT.

Comment on this clonotype: This may be a read error, as it is one base from a much larger clone. The chain uses TRBV4-3 and TRBJ1-1; possible D gene TRBD1, 5 bases. Trimming stripped 0 bases from V and 6 bases from J, with 17 bases between. The germline CDR1 and CDR2 sequences are LGHNA and YSLEER. The CDR3 is 16 amino acids. This CDR3 reads CASSQDRGALAAEAFF. The CDR3 bases are TGCGCCAGCAGCCAAGATCGAGGGGCCCTGGCTGCTGAAGCTTTCTTT.

This chain joins TRBV7-9 and TRBJ2-7; D might be TRBD1 or TRBD2, each matching 6 bases. The CDR3 loop spans 14 amino acids. In germline, CDR1 is SEHNR, CDR2 FQNEAQ (reference sequence). The V and J ends lost 7 bases and 0 bases respectively, with 13 bases between them. The CDR3 protein is CASTGAANSYEQYF. As DNA, the CDR3 is TGTGCCAGCACGGGGGCCGCCAACTCCTACGAGCAGTACTTC.

This clonotype was counted only a few times. The gene calls are TRBV6-6 and TRBJ2-7; D gene unclear. Germline-derived CDR1 and CDR2 are MNHNY and SVGAGI (reference sequence). Trimming pared 0 bases from V and 4 bases from J, leaving 13 bases between. The CDR3 spans 15 residues. CDR3 nucleotide sequence: TGTGCCAGCAGTTACTCGGACGGTCAGTCTTACGAGCAGTACTTC. This translates into CASSYSDGQSYEQYF.

This clonotype was picked up a small number of times. This rearrangement joins TRBV7-3 to TRBJ2-7; 9 nucleotides match TRBD2. CDR1 is SGHTA and CDR2 is FQGTGA in the germline V gene. There are 15 residues in the CDR3. Trimming removed 1 base from V and 4 bases from J; junction bases left unmatched: 5. The CDR3 nucleotides read TGTGCCAGCAGCTTAATTAGCGGGAGCCAGTACGAGCAGTACTTC. Translation gives CASSLISGSQYEQYF. The full variable domain, with the rest looked up from reference TRBV7-3 and TRBJ2-7, is GAGVSQTPSNKVTEKGKYVELRCDPISGHTALYWYRQSLGQGPEFLIYFQGTGAADDSGLPNDRFFAVRPEGSVSTLKIQRTERGDSAVYLCASSLISGSQYEQYFGPGTRLTVT.

The chain links TRBV27 to TRBJ1-3; D gene ambiguous. The CDR3 totals 14 residues. Germline V gives CDR1 MNHEY, CDR2 SMNVEV (reference sequence). The V gene lost 3 bases and the J gene lost 2 bases, with 8 bases spanning the gap. This chain's CDR3 is CASSFGGTGNTIYF. Here the CDR3 DNA reads TGTGCCAGCAGTTTTGGCGGTACTGGAAACACCATATATTTT.